The clone carrying this TCR beta chain was seen repeatedly, ten times or more. One entry per CDR3 protein results from TCRdb running MiXCR on the reads. The profile shows almost 500,000 distinct CDR3 sequences, roughly 10% of them singletons. This CDR3 region has 17 residues. V shed 6 bases, J shed 2 bases, and the junction held 7 bases outside the gene matches. This sample is part of a study of T cell repertoires in cytomegalovirus infection. About the study: Through public TCR beta signatures, both CMV infection and matching HLA type were indicated.

The sequenced sample was PBMCs. This chain joins TRBV12-3 or TRBV12-4 and TRBJ2-5; 15 nucleotides agree with TRBD2. The sequence derives from a human donor in good health (CMV status not recorded). Some clones in this sample may be carry-over from other donors' samples. The CDR3 nucleotides are TGTGCCAGCAGGAGGACTAGCGGGGGGGAACTACAAGAGACCCAGTACTTC. It codes for CASRRTSGGELQETQYF.